The rows below give T cell receptor beta chains drawn from one sample of a study of blood T cell repertoires in COVID-19. TCRdb keeps only in-frame clones here, not all; method: immunoSEQ multiplex PCR. This table holds approximately 150,000 clones, roughly 85% found once. Material: PBMCs or T cells enriched from blood (not recorded which). The receptors derive from a woman aged 70-85 years in a cohort exposed to, infected with or recovered from COVID-19 (not recorded which). The CDR3 runs from the conserved cysteine through the conserved F or W. The D gene is left open where the match is weak. Clone sizes are given selectively: once, few, many, or a class where the clone is expanded.

size: -
V: TRBV7-9
J: TRBJ1-1
D: TRBD1
DNA: TGTGCCAGCAGCTTAGCGAGCAGGGGGCGCGGGACTGAAGCTTTCTTT
CDR3: CASSLASRGRGTEAFF

size: -
V: TRBV28
J: TRBJ1-2
D: -
DNA: TGTGCCAGCAGTGGGCAGAGCTATGGCTACACCTTC
CDR3: CASSGQSYGYTF

size: -
V: TRBV2
J: TRBJ1-2
D: -
DNA: TGTGCCAGCAGTACTCAAACAGGATCTAACTATGGCTACACCTTC
CDR3: CASSTQTGSNYGYTF

size: -
V: TRBV5-1
J: TRBJ2-2
D: TRBD1
DNA: TGCGCCAGCCGCCAGTCCGGGACAGGGGGGGACACCGGGGAGCTGTTTTTT
CDR3: CASRQSGTGGDTGELFF

size: -
V: TRBV25-1
J: TRBJ2-1
D: TRBD1
DNA: TGTGCCAGCAGTGAATCGGACAGGGCCCACAATGAGCAGTTCTTC
CDR3: CASSESDRAHNEQFF

size: -
V: TRBV10-3
J: TRBJ2-1
D: TRBD2
DNA: TGTGCCATCAGTGAGTCGATGAGCGGGAGTGCCACCTACAATGAGCAGTTCTTC
CDR3: CAISESMSGSATYNEQFF

size: -
V: TRBV7-2
J: TRBJ2-1
D: -
DNA: TGTGCCAGCAGCTTAGTAGCAGGGATCCCCCAGCAGTTCTTC
CDR3: CASSLVAGIPQQFF

size: -
V: TRBV18
J: TRBJ1-1
D: -
DNA: TGTGCCAGCTCACCACCGTGGGGCAGCACTGAAGCTTTCTTT
CDR3: CASSPPWGSTEAFF

size: few
V: TRBV5-1
J: TRBJ1-6
D: -
DNA: TGCGCCAGCAGTCTGGAGGGGTCGGATAATTCACCCCTCCACTTT
CDR3: CASSLEGSDNSPLHF

size: -
V: TRBV27
J: TRBJ1-2
D: TRBD1
DNA: TGTGCCAGCAGTTTCGCCGACAGGGGCTATGGCTACACCTTC
CDR3: CASSFADRGYGYTF

size: -
V: TRBV3-1/TRBV3-2
J: TRBJ2-3
D: -
DNA: TGTGCCAGCAGCCAAGCGATCTATAGCACAGATACGCAGTATTTT
CDR3: CASSQAIYSTDTQYF

size: -
V: TRBV19
J: TRBJ1-1
D: -
DNA: TGTGCCAGTAGTGTTGCGGGAGAGACTGAAGCTTTCTTT
CDR3: CASSVAGETEAFF

size: -
V: TRBV11-3
J: TRBJ2-1
D: -
DNA: TGTGCCAGCAGCGCACAGGGCAATGAGCAGTTCTTC
CDR3: CASSAQGNEQFF

size: -
V: TRBV11-2
J: TRBJ1-2
D: -
DNA: TGTGCCAGCAGCTTATTCGCCGGGGGCTATGGCTACACCTTC
CDR3: CASSLFAGGYGYTF

size: few
V: TRBV19
J: TRBJ1-5
D: -
DNA: TGTGCCAGTAGTACCAGGACCGGGGTTAGCAATCAGCCCCAGCATTTT
CDR3: CASSTRTGVSNQPQHF

size: -
V: TRBV3-1/TRBV3-2
J: TRBJ2-7
D: -
DNA: TGTGCCAGCAGCCAAGGCCTCTACTACGAGCAGTACTTC
CDR3: CASSQGLYYEQYF

size: -
V: TRBV2
J: TRBJ2-5
D: TRBD2
DNA: TGTGCCAGCAGGGGCGGAGCGGGAGGGGTCAGATCGCAAGAGACCCAGTACTTC
CDR3: CASRGGAGGVRSQETQYF

size: -
V: TRBV7-2
J: TRBJ1-4
D: -
DNA: TGTGCCAGCAGCTTTGTACCAGGGTTGGGGGGAAAACTGTTTTTT
CDR3: CASSFVPGLGGKLFF

size: -
V: TRBV24-1
J: TRBJ2-5
D: -
DNA: TGTGCCACCAGTGATCCACGGGACTCATGGGAGACCCAGTACTTC
CDR3: CATSDPRDSWETQYF

size: few
V: TRBV30
J: TRBJ1-6
D: TRBD1
DNA: TGTGCCTGGAGTCTCGGACAGGGGGTATCACCCCTCCACTTT
CDR3: CAWSLGQGVSPLHF

size: -
V: TRBV10-3
J: TRBJ2-7
D: -
DNA: TGTGCCATCAGTGGCACGACTCCCTACGAGCAGTACTTC
CDR3: CAISGTTPYEQYF

size: -
V: TRBV5-4
J: TRBJ2-3
D: TRBD2
DNA: TGTGCCAGCAGCTTTGGTGGGAGGGCCAGCACAGATACGCAGTATTTT
CDR3: CASSFGGRASTDTQYF

size: few
V: TRBV23-1
J: TRBJ2-1
D: -
DNA: TGCGCCAGCAGGCCATCTCCTAGCTGCGGAGACAATGAGCAGTTCTTC
CDR3: CASRPSPSCGDNEQFF

size: -
V: TRBV2
J: TRBJ2-3
D: TRBD2
DNA: TGTGCCAGCACCCGACTAGCGGGTGGCACAGATACGCAGTATTTT
CDR3: CASTRLAGGTDTQYF

size: -
V: TRBV28
J: TRBJ2-7
D: -
DNA: TGTGCCAGCAGAGACCAAGGACAGATTGGCGAGCAGTACTTC
CDR3: CASRDQGQIGEQYF

size: -
V: TRBV5-1
J: TRBJ1-1
D: -
DNA: TGCGCCAGCAGCTTACAGAACACTGAAGCTTTCTTT
CDR3: CASSLQNTEAFF

size: few
V: TRBV28
J: TRBJ2-4
D: -
DNA: TGTGCCAGCAGTTTCCCAATATGGCGGGGCAGGGTGTCCAAAAACATTCAGTACTTC
CDR3: CASSFPIWRGRVSKNIQYF

size: -
V: TRBV28
J: TRBJ1-2
D: TRBD1
DNA: TGTGCCAGCGGTGGGACAGGCTATGGCTACACCTTC
CDR3: CASGGTGYGYTF

size: once
V: TRBV6-5
J: TRBJ2-3
D: -
DNA: TGTGCCAGCAGTTACACCGGACTCACAGATACGCAGTATTTT
CDR3: CASSYTGLTDTQYF

size: -
V: TRBV9
J: TRBJ1-2
D: TRBD1
DNA: TGTGCCAGCAGCGCGGACAGGGGGGCTGGCTACACCTTC
CDR3: CASSADRGAGYTF

size: -
V: TRBV6-5
J: TRBJ2-1
D: -
DNA: TGTGCCAGCAGTTACTCCTCTAGCGTCTTTCACAATGAGCAGTTCTTC
CDR3: CASSYSSSVFHNEQFF

size: medium-sized
V: TRBV18
J: TRBJ2-7
D: -
DNA: TGTGCCAGCTCTCCCAGGTCGGGGGACAGAACCTACGAGCAGTACTTC
CDR3: CASSPRSGDRTYEQYF

size: -
V: TRBV3-1/TRBV3-2
J: TRBJ2-1
D: TRBD2
DNA: TGTGCCAGCAGCCCACCGGGACTAGCGGACCGGGGTGAGCAGTTCTTC
CDR3: CASSPPGLADRGEQFF

size: -
V: TRBV28
J: TRBJ2-2
D: -
DNA: TGTGCCAGCAGTTTCCCCAGGAACACCGGGGAGCTGTTTTTT
CDR3: CASSFPRNTGELFF

size: -
V: TRBV19
J: TRBJ1-2
D: TRBD1
DNA: TGTGCCAGTAGTATACAATCCGGGACAGGGTCTGGCTACACCTTC
CDR3: CASSIQSGTGSGYTF